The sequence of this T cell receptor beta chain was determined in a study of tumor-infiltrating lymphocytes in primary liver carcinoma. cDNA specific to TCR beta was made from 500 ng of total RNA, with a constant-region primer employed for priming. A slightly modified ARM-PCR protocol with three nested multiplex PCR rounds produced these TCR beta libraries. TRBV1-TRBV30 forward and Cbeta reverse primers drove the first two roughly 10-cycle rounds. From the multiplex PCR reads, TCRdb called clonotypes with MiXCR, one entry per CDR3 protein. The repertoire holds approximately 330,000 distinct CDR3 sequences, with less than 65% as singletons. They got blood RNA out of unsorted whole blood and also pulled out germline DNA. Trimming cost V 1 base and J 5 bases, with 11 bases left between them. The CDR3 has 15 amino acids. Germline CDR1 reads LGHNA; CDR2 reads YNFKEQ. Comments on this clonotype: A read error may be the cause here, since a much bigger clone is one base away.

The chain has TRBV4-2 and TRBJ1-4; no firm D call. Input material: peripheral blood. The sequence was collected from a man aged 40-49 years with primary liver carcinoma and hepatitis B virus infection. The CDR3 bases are TGTGCCAGCAGCCAAGCTGAGACACTGAATGAAAAACTGTTTTTT. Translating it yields CASSQAETLNEKLFF.